This T cell receptor beta chain was sequenced for a study of blood T cell repertoires in COVID-19. The wider study: Recovered status applied to Cohort 3 donors who had two consecutive negative PCRs. It also applied to those with clearance or with symptom resolution. Whether acute or convalescent, the COVID-19 samples came from the United States, Italy and Spain. PBMCs, B-cell-depleted T cells, or T cells provided the cDNA or gDNA that made up the material.

Libraries were prepared by immunoSEQ multiplex PCR; TCRdb keeps only in-frame clonotypes and omits some of them. The sample has about 170,000 clones; 65% to 80% are singletons. Allocation to cohorts depended on clinical history reported by the participants. The CDR3 is made up of 15 amino acids. V lost 4 bases, J lost 8 bases, and 8 bases stayed unmatched. Germline CDR1 KGHDR, CDR2 SFDVKD. The clonotype was recovered from a woman aged 70 to 79 in a cohort exposed to, infected with or recovered from COVID-19 (not recorded which). The rearrangement joins TRBV24-1 to TRBJ2-1; 9 bases line up with TRBD2. Sequencing input: PBMCs or T cells enriched from blood (not recorded which). The CDR3 coding sequence is TGTGCCACCAGTGACCCGCTAGCGGGGAAGGATGAGCAGTTCTTC. Translating it yields CATSDPLAGKDEQFF.